Below, 19 T cell receptor beta chains from the same sample are listed, as sequenced in a study of cytomegalovirus exposure and HLA in healthy donors (dated by TCRdb to 2017 to 2019). The library came from the immunoSEQ multiplex PCR assay. The multiplex PCR relied on a mix of 60 forward primers for TCR Vbeta segments and 13 reverse primers for TCR Jbeta segments. TCRdb took over this immuneACCESS table, retaining in-frame rearrangements with V and J assigned. Such tables are incomplete; in checked studies, under half of the missing clones stem from an unresolved V gene, and the remainder is unexplained. Across this sample there are around 140,000 clones, with about 72% seen only once. Clones ranked in the top ten supply approximately 1.5% of the sample. The specimen was PBMCs. These receptors originate from a female donor in good health and CMV-seronegative.

The chain recombines TRBV13 with TRBJ2-7; 11 bases align to TRBD2. The V segment lost 6 bases and the J segment 5 bases; nucleotides outside the gene matches: 9. The V gene's germline CDR1 is PRHDT and CDR2 FYEKMQ (reference sequence). The CDR3 extends over 15 amino acids. CDR3 in DNA: TGTGCCAGCAGTGATACTAGCGGGAGATTCCACGAGCAGTACTTC. Its protein product is CASSDTSGRFHEQYF.

This chain joins TRBV19 and TRBJ1-4; maybe TRBD1 (6 bases). The germline V and J ends were trimmed by 8 bases and 3 bases, with 19 bases remaining between them. The CDR3 covers 16 residues. Germline V gene lookup returns CDR1 LNHDA and CDR2 SQIVND (reference sequence). The CDR3 bases are TGTGCCAGTCGTGAATTACCCGGACAGTCTAATGAAAAACTGTTTTTT. Protein product: CASRELPGQSNEKLFF.

V and J are TRBV27 and TRBJ2-2; D is perhaps TRBD1 (5 bases). CDR1 and CDR2 from the germline V gene are MNHEY and SMNVEV (reference sequence). V was trimmed by 2 bases and J by 6 bases, leaving 13 bases between them. The CDR3 totals 15 residues. Written as DNA, the CDR3 is TGTGCCAGCAGTTTAGGGCAGGGCATTTCCGGGGAGCTGTTTTTT. Its translation is CASSLGQGISGELFF.

The rearrangement uses TRBV6-1 and TRBJ1-5; a weak D match, TRBD1 (6 bases). V shed 5 bases and J shed 0 bases, with 11 bases lying between them. Per germline, CDR1 MNHNS and CDR2 SASEGT. CDR3 length: 15 amino acids. CDR3 in amino acids: CASSRQAHSNQPQHF. In DNA form, the CDR3 reads TGTGCCAGCAGTCGACAGGCCCATAGCAATCAGCCCCAGCATTTT.

Only one count was recorded for this clone. The rearrangement uses TRBV21-1 and TRBJ2-3; the table's D call TRBD2 went unverified against the DNA. TRBV21-1 is assigned pseudogene status. The CDR3 is 15 amino acids. The CDR3 nucleotides read TGTGCCAGCAGCAAACCGCCCGGACTCAGGCATACGCAGTATTTT. Translated, it gives CASSKPPGLRHTQYF.

The V gene is TRBV6-5, the J gene TRBJ2-1; 8 nucleotides align to TRBD2. From germline, CDR1 is MNHEY and CDR2 SVGAGI. The ends lost 5 bases at V and 7 bases at J; junction bases unmatched: 7. This CDR3 is built from 14 residues. This CDR3 reads CASSQGLGGNEQFF. The CDR3 DNA sequence: TGTGCCAGCAGTCAGGGACTAGGGGGGAATGAGCAGTTCTTC.

This chain uses TRBV4-3 with TRBJ2-1, with 7 bases lining up with TRBD2. This CDR3 comprises 13 residues. Germline V gene data show CDR1 as LGHNA and CDR2 as YSLEER. V trimming: 0 bases; J trimming: 9 bases; junction bases outside the gene matches: 2. DNA for the CDR3: TGCGCCAGCAGCCAAGAAGGCGGGGGTGAGCAGTTCTTC. Residues: CASSQEGGGEQFF.

The rearrangement uses TRBV28 and TRBJ1-2; 9 bases align to TRBD1. The V and J ends lost 6 bases and 2 bases, in that order; junction bases with no gene match: 7. Germline lookup yields CDR1 MDHEN and CDR2 SYDVKM. The CDR3 sequence is 15 residues long. The CDR3 region is CASSSRQGGNYGYTF. As DNA, the CDR3 is TGTGCCAGCAGCTCCAGACAGGGGGGGAACTATGGCTACACCTTC.

In nucleotides, the CDR3 is TGCAGTCTGGACAGTAACACTGAAGCTTTCTTT. This codes for CSLDSNTEAFF. The rearrangement links TRBV20-1 to TRBJ1-1, with D possibly matching TRBD1 (6 bases). From germline, CDR1 is DFQATT and CDR2 SNEGSKA (reference sequence). Trimming left V 8 bases short and J 2 bases short, with 9 bases between. The CDR3 runs to 11 residues.

This rearrangement joins TRBV29-1 to TRBJ2-1, with D tentatively TRBD1 (6 bases). The CDR3 extends over 12 amino acids. Germline-derived CDR1 and CDR2 are SQVTM and ANQGSEA. V lost 6 bases and J lost 4, with 10 bases in between. The CDR3 DNA follows: TGCAGCGTCATGGACAGTTACAATGAGCAGTTCTTC. Protein product: CSVMDSYNEQFF.

The chain links TRBV5-1 to TRBJ2-5, with 9 bases identical to TRBD1. Germline assignment: CDR1 SGHRS and CDR2 YFSETQ. The CDR3 spans 18 residues. Losses at the gene ends were 4 bases for V and 0 bases for J; bases not matched to a gene: 13. The CDR3, as DNA: TGCGCCAGCAGCCTCGGCATAGCCGGGACAGGGTACCAAGAGACCCAGTACTTC. It codes for CASSLGIAGTGYQETQYF.

The CDR3 reads CASSLDFAAEKLFF. In nucleotides, the CDR3 is TGTGCCAGCAGCTTAGACTTTGCGGCAGAAAAACTGTTTTTT. V gene TRBV7-2 combines with J gene TRBJ1-4; D is unclear. CDR3 length equals 14 residues. CDR1 SGHTA and CDR2 FQGNSA come from the germline V gene. V lost 1 base, J lost 8 bases, and 11 bases lay in between.

J is TRBJ2-4 and V is TRBV29-1, with 8 bases that match TRBD1. J gave up 6 bases and V 7 bases, and 5 bases lay outside the gene matches. Germline CDR1 is SQVTM and CDR2 is ANQGSEA. CDR3 size: 12 residues. CDR3 sequence (DNA): TGCAGCGCCCAGGGACAGGCAAACATTCAGTACTTC. Protein product: CSAQGQANIQYF.

This sequence joins TRBV5-1 and TRBJ1-3; D may be TRBD1 (5 bases). Germline lookup yields CDR1 SGHRS and CDR2 YFSETQ. This CDR3 has 14 residues. With 3 bases removed from V and 5 bases from J, the gap between germline ends came to 12 bases. Here the CDR3 reads CASSSTDSRNTIYF. The DNA for the CDR3 is TGCGCCAGCAGCTCGACAGATTCTCGAAACACCATATATTTT. Looking up the rest from reference TRBV5-1 and TRBJ1-3 gives the full variable domain: KAGVTQTPRYLIKTRGQQVTLSCSPISGHRSVSWYQQTPGQGLQFLFEYFSETQRNKGNFPGRFSGRQFSNSRSEMNVSTLELGDSALYLCASSSTDSRNTIYFGEGSWLTVV.

The chain is built from TRBV7-2 and TRBJ2-7; TRBD1 aligns across 10 bases. Germline trimming cut 5 bases from V and 7 bases from J; bases unmatched to any gene: 8. Germline V gene lookup returns CDR1 SGHTA and CDR2 FQGNSA. CDR3 length: 14 residues. The CDR3 sequence: CASSHGTGDEEQYF. For the CDR3, the DNA is TGTGCCAGCAGCCATGGGACAGGGGACGAGGAGCAGTACTTC.

This clone has just one count. The rearrangement links TRBV18 to TRBJ1-1; D remains ambiguous. The V end was cut by 3 bases, the J end by 0 bases, with 5 bases between. Germline lookup yields CDR1 KGHSH and CDR2 LQKENI. The CDR3 totals 13 residues. The CDR3 DNA reads TGTGCCAGCTCACCCGGGATGAACACTGAAGCTTTCTTT. This translates into CASSPGMNTEAFF. The variable domain in full, with the rest retrieved from reference TRBV18 and TRBJ1-1, is NAGVMQNPRHLVRRRGQEARLRCSPMKGHSHVYWYRQLPEEGLKFMVYLQKENIIDESGMPKERFSAEFPKEGPSILRIQQVVRGDSAAYFCASSPGMNTEAFFGQGTRLTVV.

This clone showed up just once. The same CDR3 can be traced to other DNA sequences in this sample. The chain employs TRBV7-3 and TRBJ2-3; D might be TRBD2 (6 bases). Germline V CDR1 and CDR2: SGHTA, FQGTGA. Trimming left V 4 bases short and J 2 bases short, with 13 bases between. There are 15 residues in the CDR3. The chain's CDR3 is CASSSHGLLTDTQYF. The CDR3 bases are TGTGCCAGCAGCTCCCACGGACTACTCACAGATACGCAGTATTTT.

The chain carries TRBV19 and TRBJ1-2; 7 bases align to TRBD1. The CDR3 consists of 14 residues. Trimming took 6 bases from V and 4 from J; bases not matched to a gene: 8. Germline loops: CDR1 LNHDA, CDR2 SQIVND (reference sequence). The CDR3 DNA is TGTGCCAGTAGCCCCCGTGGGGACAGCTATGGCTACACCTTC. Amino acids: CASSPRGDSYGYTF.

The V and J genes are TRBV21-1 and TRBJ2-3; the table calls TRBD2, which could not be checked here. TRBV21-1 is listed as a pseudogene. This CDR3 region has 17 residues. Here the CDR3 DNA reads TGTGCCAGCAGCAAAGGCGAACTAGCGGATTTCACAGATACGCAGTATTTT. This encodes CASSKGELADFTDTQYF.